This T cell receptor (beta chain) was identified in a study of blood T cell repertoires in COVID-19. About the study: The United States, Italy and Spain provided the acute and convalescent COVID-19 samples. Sources were T cells, B-cell-depleted T cells, or PBMCs; the material itself was cDNA or gDNA.

The CDR3 covers 14 residues. The V gene's germline CDR1 is LNHNV and CDR2 YYDKDF (reference sequence). V lost 3 bases to trimming and J lost 6 bases; unmatched junction nucleotides: 6. Measured with immunoSEQ multiplex PCR; TCRdb has only the in-frame clones, and not every one. Of approximately 51,000 clones listed, roughly nine tenths are singletons. This clone turned up a few times. The chain combines TRBV15 with TRBJ2-7; 9 bases match TRBD1. The receptor's source is a man between 65 and 85 years old with active COVID-19. The sample consisted of peripheral blood. DNA of the CDR3: TGTGCCACCAGCAGGGCGGGGACAGGGAGCGAGCAGTACTTC. Residues: CATSRAGTGSEQYF.